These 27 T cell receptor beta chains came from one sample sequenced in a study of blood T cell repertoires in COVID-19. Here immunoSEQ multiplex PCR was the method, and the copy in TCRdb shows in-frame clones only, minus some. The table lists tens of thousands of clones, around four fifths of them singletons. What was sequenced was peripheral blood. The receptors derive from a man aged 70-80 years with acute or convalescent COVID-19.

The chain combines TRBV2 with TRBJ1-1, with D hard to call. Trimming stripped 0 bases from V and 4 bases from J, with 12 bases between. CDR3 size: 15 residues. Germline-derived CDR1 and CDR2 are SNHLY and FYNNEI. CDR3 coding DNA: TGTGCCAGCAGTGAAGCAAGCGCGTGGGTCACTGAAGCTTTCTTT. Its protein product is CASSEASAWVTEAFF.

The CDR3 bases are TGTGCCACCAGGAGGGATTCTTCACCCCTCCACTTT. This sequence encodes CATRRDSSPLHF. The rearrangement links TRBV6-5 to TRBJ1-6; no clear D. The germline V gene has CDR1 MNHEY and CDR2 SVGAGI. This CDR3 has 12 amino acids. Trimming removed 10 bases at V and 9 bases at J, with 13 bases between.

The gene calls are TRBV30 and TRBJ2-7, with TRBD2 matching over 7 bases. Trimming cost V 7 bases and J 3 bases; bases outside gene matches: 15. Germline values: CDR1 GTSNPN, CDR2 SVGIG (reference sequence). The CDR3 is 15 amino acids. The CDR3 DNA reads TGTGCCTCCACGGGGGGACCGAGGGGTAGCTACGAGCAGTACTTC. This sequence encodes CASTGGPRGSYEQYF.

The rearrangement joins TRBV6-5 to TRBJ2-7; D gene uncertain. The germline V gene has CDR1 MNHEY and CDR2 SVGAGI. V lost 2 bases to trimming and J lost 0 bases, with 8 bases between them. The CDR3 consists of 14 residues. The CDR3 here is CASSYSRVSYEQYF. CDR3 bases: TGTGCCAGCAGTTACAGTCGGGTCTCCTACGAGCAGTACTTC.

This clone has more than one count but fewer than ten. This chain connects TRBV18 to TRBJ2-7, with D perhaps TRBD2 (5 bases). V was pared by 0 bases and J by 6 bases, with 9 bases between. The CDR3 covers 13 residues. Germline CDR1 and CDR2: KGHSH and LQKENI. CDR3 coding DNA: TGTGCCAGCTCACCACCAGGACTTCCCGAGCAGTACTTC. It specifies CASSPPGLPEQYF.

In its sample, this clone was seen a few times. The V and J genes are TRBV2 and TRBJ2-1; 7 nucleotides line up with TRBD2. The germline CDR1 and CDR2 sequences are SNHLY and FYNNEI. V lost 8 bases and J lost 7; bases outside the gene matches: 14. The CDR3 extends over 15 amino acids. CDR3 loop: CASAFRGRSRNEQFF. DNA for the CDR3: TGTGCCAGCGCTTTTCGCGGGAGATCTCGTAATGAGCAGTTCTTC. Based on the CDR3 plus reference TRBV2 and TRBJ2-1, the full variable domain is EPEVTQTPSHQVTQMGQEVILRCVPISNHLYFYWYRQILGQKVEFLVSFYNNEISEKSEIFDDQFSVERPDGSNFTLKIRSTKLEDSAMYFCASAFRGRSRNEQFFGPGTRLTVL.

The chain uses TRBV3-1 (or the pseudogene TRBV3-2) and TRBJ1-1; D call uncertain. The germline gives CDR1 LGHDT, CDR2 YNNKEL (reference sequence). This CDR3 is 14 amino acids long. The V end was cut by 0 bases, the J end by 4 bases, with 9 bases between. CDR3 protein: CASSQDLRGTEAFF. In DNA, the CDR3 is TGTGCCAGCAGCCAAGACCTTAGAGGCACTGAAGCTTTCTTT.

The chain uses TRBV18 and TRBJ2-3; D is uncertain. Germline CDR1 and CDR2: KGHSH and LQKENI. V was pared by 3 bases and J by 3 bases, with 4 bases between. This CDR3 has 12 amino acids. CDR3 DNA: TGTGCCAGCTCACCTAAAACAGATACGCAGTATTTT. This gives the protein CASSPKTDTQYF. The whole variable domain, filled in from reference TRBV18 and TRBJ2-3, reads NAGVMQNPRHLVRRRGQEARLRCSPMKGHSHVYWYRQLPEEGLKFMVYLQKENIIDESGMPKERFSAEFPKEGPSILRIQQVVRGDSAAYFCASSPKTDTQYFGPGTRLTVL.

CDR3 nucleotides: TGTGCCAGCATCGGGGGACAGGTCGACTACGAGCAGTACTTC. Its protein is CASIGGQVDYEQYF. J is TRBJ2-7 and V is TRBV25-1; 8 nucleotides match TRBD1. CDR1 is MGHDK and CDR2 is SYGVNS in the germline V gene. Trimming cost V 7 bases and J 3 bases; bases outside gene matches: 8. This CDR3 is 14 amino acids long.

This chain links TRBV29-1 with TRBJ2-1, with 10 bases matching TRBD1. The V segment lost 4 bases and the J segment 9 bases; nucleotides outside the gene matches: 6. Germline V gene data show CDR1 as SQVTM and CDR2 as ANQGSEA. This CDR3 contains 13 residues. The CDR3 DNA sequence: TGCAGCGTTGGGGACAGGGGAGGGGCTGAGCAGTTCTTC. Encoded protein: CSVGDRGGAEQFF.

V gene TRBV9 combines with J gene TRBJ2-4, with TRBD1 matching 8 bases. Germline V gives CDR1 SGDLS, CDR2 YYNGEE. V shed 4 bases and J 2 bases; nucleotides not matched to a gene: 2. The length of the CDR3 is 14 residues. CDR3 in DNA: TGTGCCAGCAGCAGACAGGGGTCCAAAAACATTCAGTACTTC. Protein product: CASSRQGSKNIQYF.

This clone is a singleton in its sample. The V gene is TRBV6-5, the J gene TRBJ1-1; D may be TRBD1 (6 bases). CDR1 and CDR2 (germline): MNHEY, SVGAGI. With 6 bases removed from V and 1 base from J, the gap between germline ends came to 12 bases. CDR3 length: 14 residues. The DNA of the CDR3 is TGTGCCAGCAGCCGGGGGGGCACGAACACTGAAGCTTTCTTT. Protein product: CASSRGGTNTEAFF.

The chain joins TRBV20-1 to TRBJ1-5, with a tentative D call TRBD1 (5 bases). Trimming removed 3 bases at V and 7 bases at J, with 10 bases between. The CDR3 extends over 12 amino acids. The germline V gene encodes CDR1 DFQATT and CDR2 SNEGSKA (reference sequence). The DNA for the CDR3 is TGCAGTGCTAGTTGGGGCGCACAGCCCCAGCATTTT. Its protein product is CSASWGAQPQHF.

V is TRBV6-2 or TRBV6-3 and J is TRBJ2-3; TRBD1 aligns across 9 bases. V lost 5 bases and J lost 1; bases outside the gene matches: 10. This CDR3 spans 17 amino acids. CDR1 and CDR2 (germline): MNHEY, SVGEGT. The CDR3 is CASSPVYRDRGTDTQYF. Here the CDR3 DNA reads TGTGCCAGCAGTCCAGTTTATAGGGACAGGGGCACAGATACGCAGTATTTT.

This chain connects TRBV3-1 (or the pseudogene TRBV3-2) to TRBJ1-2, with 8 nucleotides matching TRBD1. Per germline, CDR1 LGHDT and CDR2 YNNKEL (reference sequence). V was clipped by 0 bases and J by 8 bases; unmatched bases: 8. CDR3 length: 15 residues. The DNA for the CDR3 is TGTGCCAGCAGCCAAGATCCCAGGGGGCGCATCGGCTACACCTTC. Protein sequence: CASSQDPRGRIGYTF.

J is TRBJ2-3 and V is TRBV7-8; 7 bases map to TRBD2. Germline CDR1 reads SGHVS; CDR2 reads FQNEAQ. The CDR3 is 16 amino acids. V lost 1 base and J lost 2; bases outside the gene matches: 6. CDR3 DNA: TGTGCCAGCAGCTTAGGAGCGGGGCGACTCACAGATACGCAGTATTTT. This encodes CASSLGAGRLTDTQYF.

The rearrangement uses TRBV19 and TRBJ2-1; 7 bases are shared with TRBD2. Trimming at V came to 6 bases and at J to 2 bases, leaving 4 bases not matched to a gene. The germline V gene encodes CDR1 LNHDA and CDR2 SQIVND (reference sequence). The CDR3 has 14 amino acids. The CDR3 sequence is CASSGRNPYNEQFF. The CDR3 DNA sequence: TGTGCCAGTAGCGGGAGGAACCCCTACAATGAGCAGTTCTTC.

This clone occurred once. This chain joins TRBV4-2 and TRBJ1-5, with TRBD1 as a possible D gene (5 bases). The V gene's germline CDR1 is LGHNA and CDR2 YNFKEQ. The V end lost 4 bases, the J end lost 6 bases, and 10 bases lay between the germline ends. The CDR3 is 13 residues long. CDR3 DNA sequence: TGTGCCAGCAGCCCGGGGGGGGGTCAGCCCCAGCATTTT. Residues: CASSPGGGQPQHF.

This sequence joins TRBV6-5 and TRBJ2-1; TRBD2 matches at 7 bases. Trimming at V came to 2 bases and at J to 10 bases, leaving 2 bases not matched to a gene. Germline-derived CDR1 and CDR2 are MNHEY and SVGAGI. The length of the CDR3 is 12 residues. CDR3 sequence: CASSYRRGEQFF. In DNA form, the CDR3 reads TGTGCCAGCAGTTACCGGCGGGGGGAGCAGTTCTTC.

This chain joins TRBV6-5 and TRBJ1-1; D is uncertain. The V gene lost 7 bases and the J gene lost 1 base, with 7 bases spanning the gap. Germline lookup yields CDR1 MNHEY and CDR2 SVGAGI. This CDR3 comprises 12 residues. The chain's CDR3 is CASKFGNTEAFF. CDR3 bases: TGTGCCAGCAAATTCGGGAACACTGAAGCTTTCTTT.

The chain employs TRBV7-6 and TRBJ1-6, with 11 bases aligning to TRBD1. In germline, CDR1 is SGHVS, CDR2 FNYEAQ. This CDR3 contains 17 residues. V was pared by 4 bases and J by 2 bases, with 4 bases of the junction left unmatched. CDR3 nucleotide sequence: TGTGCCAGCAGCTCTCGGACAGGGGGCACCTATAATTCACCCCTCCACTTT. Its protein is CASSSRTGGTYNSPLHF.

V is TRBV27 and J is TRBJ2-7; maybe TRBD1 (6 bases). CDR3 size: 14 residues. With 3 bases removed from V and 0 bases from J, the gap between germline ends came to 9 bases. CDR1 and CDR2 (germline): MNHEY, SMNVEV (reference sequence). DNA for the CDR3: TGTGCCAGCAGTTTCACAGGGAGCTCCTACGAGCAGTACTTC. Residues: CASSFTGSSYEQYF.

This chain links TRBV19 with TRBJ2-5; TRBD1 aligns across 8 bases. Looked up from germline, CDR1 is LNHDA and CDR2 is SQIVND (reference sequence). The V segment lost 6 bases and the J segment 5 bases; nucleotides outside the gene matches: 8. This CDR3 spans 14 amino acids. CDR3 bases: TGTGCCAGTAGCTCAGGGGGCGCGGCGGAGACCCAGTACTTC. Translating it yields CASSSGGAAETQYF.

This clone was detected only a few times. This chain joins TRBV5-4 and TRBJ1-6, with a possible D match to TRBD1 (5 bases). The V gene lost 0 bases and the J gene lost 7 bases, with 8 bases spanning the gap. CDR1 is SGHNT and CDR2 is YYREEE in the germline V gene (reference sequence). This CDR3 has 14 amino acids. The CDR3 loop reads CASSLGGGNSPLHF. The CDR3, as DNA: TGTGCCAGCAGCTTGGGTGGGGGGAATTCACCCCTCCACTTT. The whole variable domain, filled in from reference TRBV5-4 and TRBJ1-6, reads ETGVTQSPTHLIKTRGQQVTLRCSSQSGHNTVSWYQQALGQGPQFIFQYYREEENGRGNFPPRFSGLQFPNYSSELNVNALELDDSALYLCASSLGGGNSPLHFGNGTRLTVT.

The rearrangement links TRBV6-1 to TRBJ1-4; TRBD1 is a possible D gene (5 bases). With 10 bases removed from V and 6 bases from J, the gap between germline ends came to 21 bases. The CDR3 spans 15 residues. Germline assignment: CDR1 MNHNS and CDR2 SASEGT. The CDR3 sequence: CATDITGRADEKLFF. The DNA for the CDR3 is TGTGCCACCGATATAACGGGCAGGGCCGATGAAAAACTGTTTTTT.

This CDR3 is CAWSVQGNQPQHF. The CDR3 DNA reads as TGTGCCTGGAGTGTACAGGGGAATCAGCCCCAGCATTTT. The chain employs TRBV30 and TRBJ1-5, with 7 positions matching TRBD1. CDR1 and CDR2 (germline): GTSNPN, SVGIG (reference sequence). Unmatched junction bases numbered 0, after V lost 0 bases and J lost 4 bases. This CDR3 is built from 13 residues.

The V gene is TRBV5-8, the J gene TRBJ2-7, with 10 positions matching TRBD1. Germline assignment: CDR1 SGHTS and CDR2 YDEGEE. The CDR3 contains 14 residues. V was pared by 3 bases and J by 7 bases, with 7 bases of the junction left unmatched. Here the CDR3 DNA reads TGTGCCAGCAGCTACCGGGACAGGGGTAATGAGCAGTACTTC. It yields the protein CASSYRDRGNEQYF. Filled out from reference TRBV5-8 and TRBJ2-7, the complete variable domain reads EAGVTQSPTHLIKTRGQQATLRCSPISGHTSVYWYQQALGLGLQFLLWYDEGEERNRGNFPPRFSGRQFPNYSSELNVNALELEDSALYLCASSYRDRGNEQYFGPGTRLTVT.